This T cell receptor beta chain was identified in a study of cytomegalovirus exposure and HLA in healthy donors. Primers: 60 Vbeta forward and 13 Jbeta reverse. Profiled with immunoSEQ multiplex PCR; TCRdb holds only in-frame clones, not every one. The sample has under 50,000 clones, 66% seen once; the top ten hold roughly 18%. The germline CDR1 and CDR2 sequences are SGHVS and FNYEAQ. This CDR3 spans 14 amino acids. V was trimmed by 5 bases and J by 2 bases, leaving 13 bases between them. V and J are TRBV7-6 and TRBJ2-7; the D is unclear. This receptor was taken from a man aged 50-59 years in good health and CMV-seropositive. Input material: PBMCs. The CDR3 DNA is TGTGCCAGCAGCACGGGTCAGCCTCCCTACGAGCAGTACTTC. Protein product: CASSTGQPPYEQYF. Supplemented by reference TRBV7-6 and TRBJ2-7, the full variable domain reads GAGVSQSPRYKVTKRGQDVALRCDPISGHVSLYWYRQALGQGPEFLTYFNYEAQQDKSGLPNDRFSAERPEGSISTLTIQRTEQRDSAMYRCASSTGQPPYEQYFGPGTRLTVT.